Below, 23 T cell receptor beta chains from the same sample are listed, as sequenced in a study of siplizumab effects on memory and regulatory T cells. Here immunoSEQ multiplex PCR was the method, and the copy in TCRdb shows in-frame clones only, minus some. The sample records about 100,000 clones, more than 85% being singletons. Sequenced: CD4+ T cells sorted from blood. These receptors came from a human donor in good health. Some clones in this sample may be carry-over from other donors' samples.

The CDR3 loop reads CASSSALAGGSYEQYF. The CDR3 nucleotides are TGTGCCAGCAGTTCAGCCCTAGCGGGGGGCTCCTACGAGCAGTACTTC. V gene TRBV5-6 combines with J gene TRBJ2-7, with 11 bases fitting TRBD2. The junction had 7 bases not matched to a gene; V was cut back by 5 bases and J by 0 bases. Looked up from germline, CDR1 is SGHDT and CDR2 is YYEEEE. This CDR3 has 16 amino acids.

The chain couples TRBV28 to TRBJ2-7, with D perhaps given as TRBD1 or TRBD2 (5 bases each). The CDR3 runs to 14 residues. The germline V gene encodes CDR1 MDHEN and CDR2 SYDVKM. Trimming cost V 9 bases and J 2 bases, with 17 bases left between them. CDR3 DNA sequence: TGTGCCAGTAACGACGGGGCCCTTCCCTACGAGCAGTACTTC. Translation: CASNDGALPYEQYF. Full variable domain (remainder filled in from reference TRBV28 and TRBJ2-7): DVKVTQSSRYLVKRTGEKVFLECVQDMDHENMFWYRQDPGLGLRLIYFSYDVKMKEKGDIPEGYSVSREKKERFSLILESASTNQTSMYLCASNDGALPYEQYFGPGTRLTVT.

The chain uses TRBV27 and TRBJ2-1; D might be TRBD2 (5 bases). The ends were cut back, 6 bases at V and 2 bases at J, with 20 bases in the middle. Germline loops: CDR1 MNHEY, CDR2 SMNVEV (reference sequence). The CDR3 runs 17 residues. The CDR3 region is CASSLNARGIAYNEQFF. The CDR3 nucleotides are TGTGCCAGCAGCCTAAACGCCCGGGGAATCGCCTACAATGAGCAGTTCTTC.

The chain links TRBV19 to TRBJ2-7; 13 nucleotides match TRBD2. The germline CDR1 and CDR2 sequences are LNHDA and SQIVND (reference sequence). After removal of 2 bases from V and 3 bases from J, the junction contained 4 bases not matched to a gene. The CDR3 extends over 16 amino acids. The CDR3 nucleotides read TGTGCCAGTAGTATATATGGACTAGCGGGAGTCTACGAGCAGTACTTC. Translated: CASSIYGLAGVYEQYF.

The chain links TRBV9 to TRBJ2-1; no clear D. The germline V gene encodes CDR1 SGDLS and CDR2 YYNGEE. CDR3 length: 13 residues. Deletions cut 0 bases from V and 3 bases from J, with 4 bases between. In nucleotides, the CDR3 is TGTGCCAGCAGCGTAGGGGACTACAATGAGCAGTTCTTC. It specifies CASSVGDYNEQFF.

The V call is TRBV6-5, the J call TRBJ2-3; a possible D gene is TRBD2 (6 bases). Germline loops: CDR1 MNHEY, CDR2 SVGAGI. Trimming left V 2 bases short and J 1 base short, with 10 bases between. CDR3 length: 15 amino acids. This CDR3 reads CASSYDGGGTDTQYF. The CDR3 DNA reads as TGTGCCAGCAGTTACGACGGGGGAGGCACAGATACGCAGTATTTT.

The gene calls are TRBV6-1 and TRBJ1-4, with D tentatively TRBD1 (6 bases). Trimming shortened V by 4 bases and J by 8 bases, and 20 bases separated the two germline ends. The CDR3 contains 16 residues. Germline lookup yields CDR1 MNHNS and CDR2 SASEGT. CDR3 sequence reads: CASSVGAVRGAEKLFF. The CDR3, as DNA: TGTGCCAGCAGTGTAGGGGCGGTCCGGGGGGCAGAAAAACTGTTTTTT.

The gene calls are TRBV7-9 and TRBJ2-3; weak D call: TRBD1 (6 bases). The CDR3 loop spans 16 amino acids. V was pared by 5 bases and J by 2 bases, with 17 bases between. Germline loops: CDR1 SEHNR, CDR2 FQNEAQ (reference sequence). CDR3: CASSQMWLGATDTQYF. For the CDR3, the DNA is TGTGCCAGCAGCCAGATGTGGTTGGGGGCCACAGATACGCAGTATTTT.

This clone was seen only once. V usage is TRBV2 and J usage is TRBJ2-7; possibly TRBD1 or TRBD2 for D (6 bases each). This CDR3 has 14 amino acids. CDR1 is SNHLY and CDR2 is FYNNEI in the germline V gene. With 5 bases removed from V and 6 bases from J, the gap between germline ends came to 17 bases. CDR3 in DNA: TGTGCCAGCAGTCTCCCCCGGGGGCGCGGCGAGCAGTACTTC. Translating gives CASSLPRGRGEQYF.

The chain employs TRBV19 and TRBJ2-1, with TRBD2 as a possible D gene (6 bases). V was trimmed by 1 base and J by 6 bases, leaving 10 bases between them. The CDR3 contains 14 residues. The germline V gene has CDR1 LNHDA and CDR2 SQIVND (reference sequence). CDR3: CASSIVADANEQFF. The DNA for the CDR3 is TGTGCCAGTAGTATAGTAGCGGATGCCAATGAGCAGTTCTTC.

This clone was seen a handful of times. This chain uses TRBV6-1 with TRBJ2-7; possible D gene TRBD2, 6 bases. CDR3 length: 16 amino acids. Per the germline V gene, CDR1 is MNHNS and CDR2 is SASEGT. Trimming removed 4 bases at V and 3 bases at J, with 19 bases between. CDR3 DNA: TGTGCCAGCAGTGCAGCAGGAGGGGTCCCCAACTACGAGCAGTACTTC. It yields the protein CASSAAGGVPNYEQYF.

The rearrangement joins TRBV12-5 to TRBJ2-5; 9 bases agree with TRBD2. The J segment lost 9 bases and the V segment lost 5 bases, leaving 16 bases of the junction unmatched. Germline CDR1 LGHNT, CDR2 FRNRAP. CDR3 length: 16 residues. The chain's CDR3 is CASGILLPSGKWPQYF. CDR3 bases: TGTGCTAGTGGTATACTGTTGCCTAGCGGGAAGTGGCCCCAGTACTTC.

The chain has TRBV6-6 and TRBJ2-3; possibly TRBD1 for D (6 bases). Germline loops: CDR1 MNHNY, CDR2 SVGAGI (reference sequence). V was cut by 6 bases and J by 4 bases, with 17 bases left in between. The CDR3 sequence is 15 residues long. The CDR3 region is CASSRPTGNPDTQYF. In nucleotides, the CDR3 is TGTGCCAGCAGCCGACCTACAGGGAATCCAGATACGCAGTATTTT.

This sequence joins TRBV9 and TRBJ2-1; 8 positions agree with TRBD2. The germline V gene encodes CDR1 SGDLS and CDR2 YYNGEE. The CDR3 has 15 amino acids. J gave up 2 bases and V 0 bases, and 1 base lay outside the gene matches. DNA for the CDR3: TGTGCCAGCAGCGTAGCGGGGGGGACCTACAATGAGCAGTTCTTC. Translation gives CASSVAGGTYNEQFF.

The rearrangement joins TRBV10-3 to TRBJ1-5; D is ambiguous. Germline V gene data show CDR1 as ENHRY and CDR2 as SYGVKD. This CDR3 is 15 amino acids long. Trimming cost V 0 bases and J 6 bases, with 12 bases left between them. CDR3 region: CAISESPAEGQPQHF. The CDR3 nucleotides are TGTGCCATCAGTGAGTCTCCAGCCGAGGGTCAGCCCCAGCATTTT.

The CDR3 sequence: CASSPRTGNEKLFF. As DNA, the CDR3 is TGTGCCAGCAGCCCCAGGACAGGGAATGAAAAACTGTTTTTT. The chain uses TRBV7-2 and TRBJ1-4, with 8 bases aligning to TRBD1. V was clipped by 5 bases and J by 5 bases; unmatched bases: 4. Germline-derived CDR1 and CDR2 are SGHTA and FQGNSA. CDR3 length: 14 amino acids.

The J gene is TRBJ1-5, the V gene TRBV2; D ambiguous. Germline-derived CDR1 and CDR2 are SNHLY and FYNNEI. The CDR3 runs to 13 residues. V was cut by 5 bases and J by 6 bases, with 11 bases left in between. The CDR3 sequence: CASSPQEPQPQHF. The CDR3 nucleotides are TGTGCCAGCAGTCCCCAGGAGCCTCAGCCCCAGCATTTT.

This clone occurred once. J is TRBJ2-5 and V is TRBV5-4; no firm D call. Germline-derived CDR1 and CDR2 are SGHNT and YYREEE (reference sequence). CDR3 length: 13 amino acids. Trimming cost V 3 bases and J 1 base, with 7 bases left between them. In DNA form, the CDR3 reads TGTGCCAGCAGCTCGATGATCCAAGAGACCCAGTACTTC. The encoded protein is CASSSMIQETQYF.

The chain couples TRBV10-3 to TRBJ1-1; no clear D. The CDR3 loop spans 14 amino acids. V gave up 2 bases and J gave up 1 base, with 8 bases separating them. The V gene's germline CDR1 is ENHRY and CDR2 SYGVKD. Written as DNA, the CDR3 is TGTGCCATCAGTGAGCCAACCTGGAACACTGAAGCTTTCTTT. As protein: CAISEPTWNTEAFF.

The rearrangement links TRBV25-1 to TRBJ1-2; possibly TRBD1 for D (5 bases). Germline V gives CDR1 MGHDK, CDR2 SYGVNS. V lost 7 bases to trimming and J lost 8 bases, with 14 bases between them. CDR3 length equals 12 residues. CDR3 sequence: CASTTGVTGYTF. The CDR3 DNA reads as TGTGCCAGCACTACGGGGGTAACCGGCTACACCTTC.

J is TRBJ1-3 and V is TRBV6-5; 8 positions match TRBD1. The trim removed 7 bases at V and 4 bases at J, leaving 6 bases unmatched. Germline assignment: CDR1 MNHEY and CDR2 SVGAGI. This CDR3 contains 14 residues. Here the CDR3 DNA reads TGTGCCAGCATTCAACAGGGGGGCGGAAACACCATATATTTT. It translates to CASIQQGGGNTIYF.

The rearrangement links TRBV2 to TRBJ2-7; D is possibly TRBD2 (5 bases). V gave up 4 bases and J gave up 3 bases, with 13 bases separating them. Germline CDR1 and CDR2: SNHLY and FYNNEI. This CDR3 is 14 amino acids long. The CDR3 DNA reads as TGTGCCAGCAGTGTCGAGGGCCTTAACTACGAGCAGTACTTC. Its protein product is CASSVEGLNYEQYF.

V usage is TRBV6-4 and J usage is TRBJ2-5; D might be TRBD2 (5 bases). V was trimmed by 4 bases and J by 5 bases, leaving 11 bases between them. Germline values: CDR1 MRHNA, CDR2 SNTAGT. There are 13 residues in the CDR3. The DNA of the CDR3 is TGTGCCAGCAGTGTATGGAGAGGGGAGACCCAGTACTTC. As protein: CASSVWRGETQYF.